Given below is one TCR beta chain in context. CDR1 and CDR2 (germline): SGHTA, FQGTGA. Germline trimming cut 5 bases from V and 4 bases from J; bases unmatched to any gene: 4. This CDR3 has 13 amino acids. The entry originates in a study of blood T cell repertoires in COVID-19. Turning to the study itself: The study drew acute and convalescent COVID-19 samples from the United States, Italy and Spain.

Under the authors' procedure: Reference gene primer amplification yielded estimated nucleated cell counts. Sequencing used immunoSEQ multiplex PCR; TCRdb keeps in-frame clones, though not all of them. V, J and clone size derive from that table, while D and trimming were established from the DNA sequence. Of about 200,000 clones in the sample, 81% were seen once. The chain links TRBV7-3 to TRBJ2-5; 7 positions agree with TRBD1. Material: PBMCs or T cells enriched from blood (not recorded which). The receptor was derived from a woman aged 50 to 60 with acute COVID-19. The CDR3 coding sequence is TGTGCCAGCAGCAAACAGGGGCGAGAGACCCAGTACTTC. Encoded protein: CASSKQGRETQYF.